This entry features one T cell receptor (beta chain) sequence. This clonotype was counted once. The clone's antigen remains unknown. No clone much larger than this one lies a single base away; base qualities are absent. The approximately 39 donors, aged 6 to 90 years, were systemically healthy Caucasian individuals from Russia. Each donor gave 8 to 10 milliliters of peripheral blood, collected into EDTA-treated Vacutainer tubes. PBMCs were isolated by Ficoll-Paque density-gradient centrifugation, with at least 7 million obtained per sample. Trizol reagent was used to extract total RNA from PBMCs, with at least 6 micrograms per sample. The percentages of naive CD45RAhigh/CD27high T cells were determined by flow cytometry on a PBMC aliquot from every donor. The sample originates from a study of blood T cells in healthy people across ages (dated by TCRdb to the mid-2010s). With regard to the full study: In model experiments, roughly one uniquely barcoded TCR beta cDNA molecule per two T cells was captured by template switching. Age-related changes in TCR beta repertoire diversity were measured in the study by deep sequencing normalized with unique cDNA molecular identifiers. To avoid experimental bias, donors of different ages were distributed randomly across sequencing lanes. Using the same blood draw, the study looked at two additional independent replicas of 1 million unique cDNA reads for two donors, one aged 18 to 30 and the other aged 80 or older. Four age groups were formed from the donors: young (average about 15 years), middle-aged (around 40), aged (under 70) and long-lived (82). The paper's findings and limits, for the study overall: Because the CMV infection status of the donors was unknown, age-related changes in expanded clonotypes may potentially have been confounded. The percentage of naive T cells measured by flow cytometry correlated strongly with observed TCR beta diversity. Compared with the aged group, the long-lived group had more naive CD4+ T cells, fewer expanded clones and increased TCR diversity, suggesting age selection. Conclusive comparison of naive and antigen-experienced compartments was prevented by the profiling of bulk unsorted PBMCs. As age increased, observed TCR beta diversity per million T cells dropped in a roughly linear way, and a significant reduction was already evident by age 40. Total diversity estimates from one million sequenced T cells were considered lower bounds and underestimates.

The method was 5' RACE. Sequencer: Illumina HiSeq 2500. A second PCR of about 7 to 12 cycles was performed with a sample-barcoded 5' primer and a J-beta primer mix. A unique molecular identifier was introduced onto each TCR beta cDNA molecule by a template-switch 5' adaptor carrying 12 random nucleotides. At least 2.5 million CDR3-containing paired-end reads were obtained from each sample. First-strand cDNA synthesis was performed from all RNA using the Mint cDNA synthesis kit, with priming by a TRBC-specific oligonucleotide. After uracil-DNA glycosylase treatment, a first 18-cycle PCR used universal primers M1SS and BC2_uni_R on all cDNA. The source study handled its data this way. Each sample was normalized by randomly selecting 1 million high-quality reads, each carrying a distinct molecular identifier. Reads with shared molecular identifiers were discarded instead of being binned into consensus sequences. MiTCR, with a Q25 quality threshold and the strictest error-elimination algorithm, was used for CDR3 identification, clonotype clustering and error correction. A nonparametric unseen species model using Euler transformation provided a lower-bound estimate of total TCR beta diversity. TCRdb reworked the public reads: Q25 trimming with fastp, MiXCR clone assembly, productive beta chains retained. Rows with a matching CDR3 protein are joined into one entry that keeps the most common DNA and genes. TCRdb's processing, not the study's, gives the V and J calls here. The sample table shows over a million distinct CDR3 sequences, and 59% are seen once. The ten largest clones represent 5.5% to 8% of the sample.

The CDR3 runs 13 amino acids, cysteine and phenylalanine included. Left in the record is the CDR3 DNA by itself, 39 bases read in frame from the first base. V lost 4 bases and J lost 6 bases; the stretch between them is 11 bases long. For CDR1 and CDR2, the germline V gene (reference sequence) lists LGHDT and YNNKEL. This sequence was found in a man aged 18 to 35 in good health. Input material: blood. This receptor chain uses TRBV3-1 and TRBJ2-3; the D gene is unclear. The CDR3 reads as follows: CASSRIEGDTQYF. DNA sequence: TGTGCCAGCAGCCGGATAGAAGGTGATACGCAGTATTTT.